This T cell receptor (beta chain) originates from a study of T cells after yellow fever vaccination. For the study at large: Fractions of low cell number were prepared using SMART-Seq v4 Ultra Low Input.

The CDR3 sequence is 20 residues long. CDR1 and CDR2 (germline): ENHRY, SYGVKD. Trimming stripped 6 bases from V and 0 bases from J, with 24 bases between. MiXCR, applied by TCRdb to the 5' RACE reads, yields one record per CDR3 protein. The table records fewer than 350,000 distinct CDR3 sequences, roughly 3.5% of them present only once. This clonotype originated in a man younger than 35 who received the YFV17D yellow fever vaccine. The chain uses TRBV10-3 and TRBJ2-6; D might be TRBD2 (5 bases). This specimen consisted of PBMCs, obtained on the day of the yellow fever booster vaccination. For the CDR3, the DNA is TGTGCCATCAGGAACCGGGAAGAACCGTCTCCTCTCTCTGGGGCCAACGTCCTGACTTTC. This encodes CAIRNREEPSPLSGANVLTF.